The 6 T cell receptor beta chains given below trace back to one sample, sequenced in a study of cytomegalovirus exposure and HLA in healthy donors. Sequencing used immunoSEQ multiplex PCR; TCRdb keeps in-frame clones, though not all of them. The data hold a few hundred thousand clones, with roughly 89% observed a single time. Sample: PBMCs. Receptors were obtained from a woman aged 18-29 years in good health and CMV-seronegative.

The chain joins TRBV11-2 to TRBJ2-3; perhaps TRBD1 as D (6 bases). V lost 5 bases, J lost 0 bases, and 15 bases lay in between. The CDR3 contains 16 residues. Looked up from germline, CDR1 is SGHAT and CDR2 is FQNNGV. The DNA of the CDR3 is TGTGCCAGCAGCATAACAGGGAGCGTGAGCACAGATACGCAGTATTTT. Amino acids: CASSITGSVSTDTQYF.

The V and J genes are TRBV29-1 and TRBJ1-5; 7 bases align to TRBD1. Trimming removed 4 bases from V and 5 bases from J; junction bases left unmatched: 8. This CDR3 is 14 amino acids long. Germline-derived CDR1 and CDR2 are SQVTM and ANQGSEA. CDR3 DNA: TGCAGCGTTGTAGGTGACAGGGCGGATCAGCCCCAGCATTTT. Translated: CSVVGDRADQPQHF.

For the CDR3, the DNA is TGTGCCATCACCCGAGGAGCGGGGATCTACGAGCAGTACTTC. Translation: CAITRGAGIYEQYF. The chain is built from TRBV10-3 and TRBJ2-7; 7 nucleotides line up with TRBD2. The CDR3 consists of 14 residues. V trimming: 7 bases; J trimming: 3 bases; junction bases outside the gene matches: 9. CDR1 ENHRY and CDR2 SYGVKD come from the germline V gene.

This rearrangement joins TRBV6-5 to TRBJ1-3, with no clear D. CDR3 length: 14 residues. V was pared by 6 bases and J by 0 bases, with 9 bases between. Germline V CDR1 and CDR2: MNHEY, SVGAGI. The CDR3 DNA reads TGTGCCAGCAGCCAACAGAGCTCTGGAAACACCATATATTTT. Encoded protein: CASSQQSSGNTIYF.

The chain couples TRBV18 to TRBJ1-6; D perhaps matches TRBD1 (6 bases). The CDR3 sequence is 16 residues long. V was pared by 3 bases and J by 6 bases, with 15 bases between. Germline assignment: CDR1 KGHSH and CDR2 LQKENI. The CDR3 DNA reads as TGTGCCAGCTCACCTCAGGACGGGGACACTAATTCACCCCTCCACTTT. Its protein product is CASSPQDGDTNSPLHF.

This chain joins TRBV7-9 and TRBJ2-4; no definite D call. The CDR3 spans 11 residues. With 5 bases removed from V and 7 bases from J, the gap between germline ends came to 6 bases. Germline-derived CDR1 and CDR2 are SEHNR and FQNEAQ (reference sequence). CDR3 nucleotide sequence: TGTGCCAGCAGCCCCCTTAACATTCAGTACTTC. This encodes CASSPLNIQYF.